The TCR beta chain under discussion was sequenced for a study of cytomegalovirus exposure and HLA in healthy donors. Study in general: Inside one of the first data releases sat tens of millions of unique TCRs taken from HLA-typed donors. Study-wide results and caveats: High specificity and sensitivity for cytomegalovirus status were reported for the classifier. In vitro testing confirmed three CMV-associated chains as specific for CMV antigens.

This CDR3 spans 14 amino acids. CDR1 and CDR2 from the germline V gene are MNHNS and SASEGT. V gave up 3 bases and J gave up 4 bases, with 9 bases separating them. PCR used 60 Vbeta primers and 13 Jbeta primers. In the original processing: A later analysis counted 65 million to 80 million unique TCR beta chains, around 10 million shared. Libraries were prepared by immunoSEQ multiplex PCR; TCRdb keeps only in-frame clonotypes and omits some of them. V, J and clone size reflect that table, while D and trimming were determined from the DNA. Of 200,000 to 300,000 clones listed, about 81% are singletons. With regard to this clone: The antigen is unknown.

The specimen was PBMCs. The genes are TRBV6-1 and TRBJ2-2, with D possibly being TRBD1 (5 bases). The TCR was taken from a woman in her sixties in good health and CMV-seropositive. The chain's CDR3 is CASSDQGSTGELFF. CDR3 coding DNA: TGTGCCAGCAGTGACCAGGGAAGCACCGGGGAGCTGTTTTTT.